This T cell receptor (beta chain) was captured in a study of cytomegalovirus exposure and HLA in healthy donors. Both 60 Vbeta primers and 13 Jbeta primers went into the PCR. Measured with immunoSEQ multiplex PCR; TCRdb has only the in-frame clones, and not every one. Across 120,000 to 150,000 clones, the top ten clones capture around 1.6% of the sample. The CDR3 spans 14 residues. V shed 5 bases and J shed 0 bases, with 7 bases lying between them. CDR1 is SGHTA and CDR2 is FQGNSA in the germline V gene. Study-wide findings and caveats: Common viral pathogens seemed, in a later analysis, to connect with several of the most significant clusters. Association of approximately 18,000 TCR beta sequences with HLA alleles was found at 0.05 false discovery rate in a later analysis. The study listed 164 cytomegalovirus-associated TCR beta chains. The only immune exposure information that was available was CMV serostatus.

In regard to this clone: Its antigen is undetermined.

Sequencing was performed on PBMCs. This receptor was identified in a woman aged 50 to 60 in good health and CMV-seronegative. This rearrangement joins TRBV7-2 to TRBJ1-4, with no clear D. As DNA, the CDR3 is TGTGCCAGCAGCCCGGACTCAACTAATGAAAAACTGTTTTTT. As protein: CASSPDSTNEKLFF.